The rows below give T cell receptor beta chains drawn from one sample of a study of T cell changes during pregnancy in multiple sclerosis. Method: immunoSEQ multiplex PCR; TCRdb's copy keeps in-frame clones and lacks some. This sample yields 42,000 or so clones, of which 85% to 95% are seen a single time; roughly 8.1% belongs to the top ten. The sample here was CD8+ T cells from peripheral blood mononuclear cells, taken in the third trimester of pregnancy. The receptors here all came from a female donor with multiple sclerosis, enrolled in a pregnancy study. The CDR3 runs from the conserved cysteine through the conserved F or W. The order of the fields is clone size, J gene, V gene, D gene, CDR3 DNA, CDR3 protein. A D gene is named only where the DNA matches it firmly. Rows may omit the clone size; those that give it use once, few, many or a size class.

>.|TRBJ2-7|TRBV27|.
TGTGCCAGCAGTCCCTGGGGGCCAGGGTCCTACGAGCAGTACTTC
CASSPWGPGSYEQYF
>.|TRBJ1-5|TRBV29-1|TRBD1
TGCAGCGTAGAGACAGGGGATAGCAATCAGCCCCAGCATTTT
CSVETGDSNQPQHF
>.|TRBJ1-2|TRBV7-9|TRBD1
TGTGCCAGCAGCCCCGGGACAGCCCCTAACTATGGCTACACCTTC
CASSPGTAPNYGYTF
>.|TRBJ2-1|TRBV10-3|TRBD2
TGTGCCATCAGTGGACTAGCGGGGCGCAATGAGCAGTTCTTC
CAISGLAGRNEQFF
>.|TRBJ2-3|TRBV27|.
TGTGCCAGCAGGGACTCCACAGATACGCAGTATTTT
CASRDSTDTQYF
>.|TRBJ2-2|TRBV14|.
TGTGCCAGCAGCCAACTTAACACCGGGGAGCTGTTTTTT
CASSQLNTGELFF
>.|TRBJ1-2|TRBV19|TRBD1
TGTGCCAGTAGTATACCCTCGGGCCCGACAGGGCGGATCAACTATGGCTACACCTTC
CASSIPSGPTGRINYGYTF
>.|TRBJ2-5|TRBV5-1|.
TGCGCCAGCAGCTTGGCCCTTAGTGGGACCCAGTACTTC
CASSLALSGTQYF
>.|TRBJ1-2|TRBV28|TRBD1
TGTGCCAGCAGTTTCTCCGACAGGGGTGGCTACACCTTC
CASSFSDRGGYTF
>.|TRBJ2-7|TRBV27|TRBD2
TGTGCCAGCAGTTCCCGGACTAGCGGAACCTACGAGCAGTACTTC
CASSSRTSGTYEQYF
>.|TRBJ2-3|TRBV27|TRBD2
TGTGCCAGCAGTTTAGCGGGAGCATTCACAGATACGCAGTATTTT
CASSLAGAFTDTQYF
>.|TRBJ1-3|TRBV7-9|.
TGTGCCAGCAGCTTAGGAGGGGGCTCTGGAAACACCATATATTTT
CASSLGGGSGNTIYF
>once|TRBJ2-7|TRBV25-1|TRBD2
TGTGCCAGCAGTGGCTTCCCGGGACTAGGGTCCTACGAGCAGTACTTC
CASSGFPGLGSYEQYF
>.|TRBJ2-3|TRBV4-2|TRBD2
TGTGCCAGCAGACTACTCCTTAGCGGGACCACAGATACGCAGTATTTT
CASRLLLSGTTDTQYF
>.|TRBJ1-1|TRBV28|TRBD1
TGTGCCAGCAGTTTAGGGACAGGGGGCACTGAAGCTTTCTTT
CASSLGTGGTEAFF
>few|TRBJ2-7|TRBV6-1|TRBD2
TGTGCCAGCAGTGCTTGGACTAGCGCCTCCTACGAGCAGTACTTC
CASSAWTSASYEQYF
>.|TRBJ2-1|TRBV6-5|TRBD1
TGTGCCAGCAGTTTAAACAGGGGCAATGAGCAGTTCTTC
CASSLNRGNEQFF
>.|TRBJ2-3|TRBV10-3|.
TGTGCCATCAGTGAGTCGTGGACTAGGGGGGGCACAGATACGCAGTATTTT
CAISESWTRGGTDTQYF
>.|TRBJ2-7|TRBV27|.
TGTGCCAGCAGTTTAACATCCAGCTACGAGCAGTACTTC
CASSLTSSYEQYF
>.|TRBJ2-1|TRBV5-1|TRBD2
TGCGCCAGCAGCCCTGAAGGACTAGCGGGGTACAATGAGCAGTTCTTC
CASSPEGLAGYNEQFF
>.|TRBJ2-3|TRBV7-9|.
TGTGCCACCGAGGGTGATACGCAGTATTTT
CATEGDTQYF
>.|TRBJ2-7|TRBV11-2|TRBD2
TGTGCCAGCAGCCGGGACCCCGGGGGGGAGCAGTACTTC
CASSRDPGGEQYF
>.|TRBJ2-5|TRBV7-9|TRBD1
TGTGCCAGCAGCTTAGGCGGGACAGGGGAAGAGACCCAGTACTTC
CASSLGGTGEETQYF
>.|TRBJ2-2|TRBV4-3|TRBD2
TGCGCCAGCAGCCATTCGGGACTAGCCGCCGGGGAGCTGTTTTTT
CASSHSGLAAGELFF
>.|TRBJ2-7|TRBV10-1|TRBD2
TGCGCCAGCAGTTTAAAGACTAGCGGGATTTCCTACGAGCAGTACTTC
CASSLKTSGISYEQYF
>.|TRBJ2-2|TRBV6-5|.
TGTGCCAGCAGTTACTCGGCGGTTTCGAACACCGGGGAGCTGTTTTTT
CASSYSAVSNTGELFF
>.|TRBJ1-1|TRBV7-9|.
TGTGCCAGCAGCCCCCCGGTTTCGAACCTGAACACTGAAGCTTTCTTT
CASSPPVSNLNTEAFF
>.|TRBJ1-1|TRBV5-1|.
TGCGCCAGCAGCTGGACCGGGACTTCGAACACTGAAGCTTTCTTT
CASSWTGTSNTEAFF
>.|TRBJ1-3|TRBV28|.
TGTGCCAGCAGTTTAATCGGTGGTTACAGGGAAAGCTCTGGAAACACCATATATTTT
CASSLIGGYRESSGNTIYF
>once|TRBJ1-2|TRBV6-1|TRBD1
TGTGCCAGCAGTGATTTGGGGCAGGGGGCCAGCTATGGCTACACCTTC
CASSDLGQGASYGYTF
>.|TRBJ1-2|TRBV5-4|TRBD1
TGTGCCAGCAGCTTGGCCGCTTCAGGGGGCAGGGACTATGGCTACACCTTC
CASSLAASGGRDYGYTF
>.|TRBJ1-4|TRBV28|.
TGTGCCAGCAGTTTAGAGGATATAGCAACTAATGAAAAACTGTTTTTT
CASSLEDIATNEKLFF
>.|TRBJ2-1|TRBV29-1|.
TGCAGCGCCTGGGGGGTGCGGGATTACTCCTACAATGAGCAGTTCTTC
CSAWGVRDYSYNEQFF
>.|TRBJ2-7|TRBV15|.
TGTGCCACCAGCTCAGGGGCCTACGAGCAGTACTTC
CATSSGAYEQYF
>.|TRBJ2-7|TRBV5-1|TRBD1
TGCGCCAGCAAATCCGGACAGGGGGCCTACGAGCAGTACTTC
CASKSGQGAYEQYF
>.|TRBJ2-1|TRBV19|TRBD2
TGTGCCAGTAGTTTCTCTAGCGGGGACAATGAGCAGTTCTTC
CASSFSSGDNEQFF
>.|TRBJ2-7|TRBV7-6|.
TGTGCCAGCAGTCATACTAGTTCAACGGTCTACGAGCAGTACTTC
CASSHTSSTVYEQYF
>.|TRBJ1-1|TRBV7-6|TRBD1
TGTGCCAGCAGCTCGACAGGGGCCCGTGAAGCTTTCTTT
CASSSTGAREAFF
>.|TRBJ2-1|TRBV27|.
TGTGCCAGCAGTTTATCAATAGCGGAATACAATGAGCAGTTCTTC
CASSLSIAEYNEQFF
>.|TRBJ1-1|TRBV4-1|.
TGCGCCAGCATAGGACAAAAGGATGGCACTGAAGCTTTCTTT
CASIGQKDGTEAFF
>.|TRBJ2-4|TRBV13|TRBD1
TGTGCCAGCAGTCAGGGGGCTGGGGCCAAAAACATTCAGTACTTC
CASSQGAGAKNIQYF
>once|TRBJ1-4|TRBV7-9|.
TGTGCCAGCAGCCTAACAGGAGGGGCAAATGAAAAACTGTTTTTT
CASSLTGGANEKLFF
>.|TRBJ1-3|TRBV28|TRBD1
TGTGCCAGCAGTTTCAGGGGGCACGGAAACACCATATATTTT
CASSFRGHGNTIYF
>.|TRBJ2-1|TRBV27|.
TGTGCCAGCAGTTTGGTTAGCCCCAATGAGCAGTTCTTC
CASSLVSPNEQFF
>.|TRBJ2-1|TRBV7-2|TRBD2
TGTGCCAGTCAGCGACTAGCGGGAGGCAACAATGAGCAGTTCTTC
CASQRLAGGNNEQFF
>.|TRBJ2-7|TRBV5-5|.
TGTGCCAGCAGCTTGGTTGCGGACTTCTACGAGCAGTACTTC
CASSLVADFYEQYF
>.|TRBJ2-5|TRBV19|TRBD1
TGTGCCAGTAGTACCTGGGACAGGGGAGAGACCCAGTACTTC
CASSTWDRGETQYF